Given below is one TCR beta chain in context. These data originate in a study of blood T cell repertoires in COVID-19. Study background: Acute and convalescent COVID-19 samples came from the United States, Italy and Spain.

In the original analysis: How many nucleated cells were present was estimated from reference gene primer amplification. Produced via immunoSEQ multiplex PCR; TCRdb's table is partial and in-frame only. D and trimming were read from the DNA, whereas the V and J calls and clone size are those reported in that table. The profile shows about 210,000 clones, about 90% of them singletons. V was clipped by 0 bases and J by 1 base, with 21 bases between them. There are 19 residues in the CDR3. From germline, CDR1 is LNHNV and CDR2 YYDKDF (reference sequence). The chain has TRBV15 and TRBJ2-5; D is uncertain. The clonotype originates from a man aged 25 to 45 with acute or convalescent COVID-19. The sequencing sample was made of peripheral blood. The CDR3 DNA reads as TGTGCCACCAGCAGAGATGTAGCTAGTTCGATATTCGGCCAAGAGACCCAGTACTTC. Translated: CATSRDVASSIFGQETQYF.